These T cell receptor beta chains were read from a single sample in a study of blood T cell repertoires in COVID-19. Sequenced by immunoSEQ multiplex PCR; TCRdb stores in-frame clones only, minus some. The sample gives more than 150,000 clones, about four fifths of which show up once; around 12% is in the top ten. The sample consisted of peripheral blood. The receptors derive from a woman over 75 with COVID-19, enrolled during active disease. The CDR3 runs from the conserved cysteine through the conserved F or W. The D gene is left open where the match is weak. A clone size is listed for some rows: how often the clone was seen (once, few, many), or a class if it is expanded.

J gene	clone size	D gene	V gene	CDR3 protein	CDR3 DNA
TRBJ2-7	NA	TRBD1	TRBV19	CASRSGQNEQYF	TGTGCCAGTAGGTCGGGACAGAACGAGCAGTACTTC
TRBJ1-1	NA	NA	TRBV6-5	CASSPRTVNTEAFF	TGTGCCAGCAGTCCCCGGACAGTAAACACTGAAGCTTTCTTT
TRBJ2-1	NA	NA	TRBV6-4	CASSQTGLLDEQFF	TGTGCCAGCAGCCAGACAGGACTCTTAGATGAGCAGTTCTTC
TRBJ2-2	NA	NA	TRBV27	CASSGLRGSANTGELFF	TGTGCCAGCTCTGGGCTTAGGGGCAGCGCGAACACCGGGGAGCTGTTTTTT
TRBJ2-3	few	NA	TRBV5-3	CAHPRAGTDTQYF	TGTGCCCACCCACGGGCGGGGACAGATACGCAGTATTTT
TRBJ2-3	NA	TRBD2	TRBV5-1	CASSPPTSGVTDTQYF	TGCGCCAGCAGCCCCCCGACTAGCGGGGTCACAGATACGCAGTATTTT
TRBJ2-5	NA	TRBD2	TRBV7-2	CASSLSLAGGPGETQYF	TGTGCCAGCAGCTTATCCTTAGCGGGGGGCCCGGGAGAGACCCAGTACTTC
TRBJ1-6	NA	NA	TRBV6-2/TRBV6-3	CASSYEYNSPLHF	TGTGCCAGCAGTTATGAGTATAATTCACCCCTCCACTTT
TRBJ2-3	few	NA	TRBV15	CATSTRTGTDTQYF	TGTGCCACCAGCACTCGGACAGGCACAGATACGCAGTATTTT
TRBJ1-4	NA	NA	TRBV3-1/TRBV3-2	CAEVASAEKLFF	TGTGCGGAGGTTGCGTCGGCTGAAAAACTGTTTTTT
TRBJ2-7	few	TRBD1	TRBV7-2	CASSRRDRVYEQYF	TGTGCCAGCAGCCGCCGGGACAGGGTCTACGAGCAGTACTTC
TRBJ1-2	NA	TRBD1	TRBV27	CASSLTGEGYTF	TGTGCCAGCAGTTTGACAGGGGAAGGCTACACCTTC
TRBJ1-1	NA	NA	TRBV6-2/TRBV6-3	CASSYWVTRGWTEAFF	TGTGCCAGCAGTTACTGGGTCACCCGGGGGTGGACTGAAGCTTTCTTT
TRBJ2-1	NA	TRBD1	TRBV10-1	CASSRTGYNEQFF	TGCGCCAGCAGCAGGACAGGCTACAATGAGCAGTTCTTC
TRBJ1-1	NA	NA	TRBV12-3/TRBV12-4	CAEGRGTEAFF	TGTGCTGAAGGCCGCGGGACTGAAGCTTTCTTT
TRBJ1-1	NA	TRBD1	TRBV18	CASSPRGQSEAFF	TGTGCCAGCTCACCCAGGGGGCAAAGTGAAGCTTTCTTT
TRBJ1-1	NA	NA	TRBV3-1/TRBV3-2	CASSQDLIQGQAFF	TGTGCCAGCAGCCAAGATCTAATCCAGGGTCAAGCTTTCTTT
TRBJ1-2	once	NA	TRBV2	CASNEDSRGGGYTF	TGTGCCAGCAACGAGGACAGCCGGGGGGGTGGCTACACCTTC
TRBJ1-5	NA	NA	TRBV27	CASRGGQGVGGGNQPQHF	TGTGCCAGCCGGGGAGGCCAGGGAGTTGGTGGTGGCAATCAGCCCCAGCATTTT
TRBJ2-7	NA	NA	TRBV5-1	CASSTGQPSGEQYF	TGCGCCAGCAGCACTGGACAGCCATCAGGGGAGCAGTACTTC
TRBJ2-7	NA	TRBD1	TRBV7-9	CASSRATGAGEQYF	TGTGCCAGCAGCCGAGCGACAGGGGCCGGCGAGCAGTACTTC
TRBJ1-2	NA	NA	TRBV30	CAWSVWRGGYTF	TGTGCCTGGAGTGTATGGCGGGGCGGCTACACCTTC
TRBJ2-6	NA	TRBD1	TRBV19	CASSIGRGQGADGANVLTF	TGTGCCAGTAGTATAGGTCGTGGACAGGGGGCGGATGGGGCCAACGTCCTGACTTTC
TRBJ2-2	once	TRBD2	TRBV15	CATSRDEGTTYTGELFF	TGTGCCACCAGCAGAGATGAGGGGACTACTTACACCGGGGAGCTGTTTTTT
TRBJ2-1	NA	TRBD2	TRBV5-1	CASSFGGDTYNEQFF	TGCGCCAGCAGCTTCGGGGGGGACACGTACAATGAGCAGTTCTTC
TRBJ2-7	NA	TRBD2	TRBV5-6	CASSPGTSGRYEQYF	TGTGCCAGCAGCCCCGGGACTAGCGGGCGCTACGAGCAGTACTTC
TRBJ2-2	few	NA	TRBV9	CASSPRTIKAGELFF	TGTGCCAGCAGCCCCCGGACTATAAAGGCCGGGGAGCTGTTTTTT
TRBJ2-1	few	NA	TRBV2	CASSEALALTNEQFF	TGTGCCAGCAGTGAAGCGCTAGCGTTGACAAATGAGCAGTTCTTC
TRBJ2-5	NA	NA	TRBV18	CASSPPDREGQYF	TGTGCCAGCTCACCACCGGACAGGGAGGGCCAGTACTTC
TRBJ1-2	NA	NA	TRBV10-3	CAISEVETPPPYTF	TGTGCCATCAGTGAAGTCGAGACACCCCCACCCTACACCTTC
TRBJ1-2	NA	NA	TRBV5-8	CASSLLLVNYGYTF	TGTGCCAGCAGCTTGCTTCTAGTTAACTATGGCTACACCTTC
TRBJ2-5	NA	NA	TRBV24-1	CATSDRDQETQYF	TGTGCCACCAGTGATCGGGACCAAGAGACCCAGTACTTC
TRBJ1-1	NA	NA	TRBV28	CASSPLTYRTEAFF	TGTGCCAGCAGTCCTCTGACTTATAGGACTGAAGCTTTCTTT
TRBJ2-1	NA	NA	TRBV11-1	CASSPLAGRPYNEQFF	TGTGCCAGCAGCCCTTTGGCGGGAAGGCCCTACAATGAGCAGTTCTTC
TRBJ1-2	NA	TRBD1	TRBV18	CASSPGGDRVAYGYTF	TGTGCCAGCTCACCAGGCGGCGACAGGGTTGCCTATGGCTACACCTTC
TRBJ1-1	NA	NA	TRBV5-6	CASSYTGTEAFF	TGTGCCAGCAGCTATACAGGGACTGAAGCTTTCTTT
TRBJ1-1	once	NA	TRBV6-5	CASSLNRVRDTEAFF	TGTGCCAGCAGTTTAAACAGGGTGAGGGACACTGAAGCTTTCTTT
TRBJ2-7	NA	TRBD2	TRBV28	CASSRAGAFTYEQYF	TGTGCCAGTTCCAGGGCGGGAGCCTTCACCTACGAGCAGTACTTC
TRBJ1-2	NA	NA	TRBV6-5	CASSYSTGIYGYTF	TGTGCCAGCAGTTACTCGACGGGGATCTATGGCTACACCTTC
TRBJ2-7	few	NA	TRBV11-2	CASSFYYEQYF	TGTGCCAGCAGCTTTTACTACGAGCAGTACTTC
TRBJ1-4	NA	TRBD1	TRBV27	CASSPRGTGWTNEKLFF	TGTGCCAGCAGCCCCCGAGGGACAGGGTGGACTAATGAAAAACTGTTTTTT
TRBJ1-2	NA	TRBD1	TRBV27	CASRTDRAVGYTF	TGTGCCAGCAGAACCGACAGGGCTGTAGGCTACACCTTC
TRBJ1-2	once	NA	TRBV18	CASSPPSDGYTF	TGTGCCAGCTCACCACCGTCAGATGGCTACACCTTC
TRBJ2-2	few	TRBD2	TRBV19	CASRNRLARNTGELFF	TGTGCCAGTAGAAACAGACTAGCGAGGAACACCGGGGAGCTGTTTTTT
TRBJ1-3	NA	NA	TRBV4-1	CASSRDFGNTIYF	TGCGCCAGCAGCCGGGACTTTGGAAACACCATATATTTT
TRBJ2-2	NA	TRBD1	TRBV11-2	CASSSLQGAGGTGELFF	TGTGCCAGCAGCAGCTTACAGGGGGCCGGGGGCACCGGGGAGCTGTTTTTT
TRBJ2-2	NA	NA	TRBV7-2	CASSIKGGGIYTGELFF	TGTGCCAGCAGCATCAAGGGAGGGGGGATTTACACCGGGGAGCTGTTTTTT
TRBJ2-3	once	NA	TRBV5-1	CASSPEVPTDTQYF	TGCGCCAGCAGCCCCGAGGTCCCCACAGATACGCAGTATTTT
TRBJ2-5	NA	NA	TRBV29-1	CSVGRGGETQYF	TGCAGCGTTGGTCGCGGTGGAGAGACCCAGTACTTC